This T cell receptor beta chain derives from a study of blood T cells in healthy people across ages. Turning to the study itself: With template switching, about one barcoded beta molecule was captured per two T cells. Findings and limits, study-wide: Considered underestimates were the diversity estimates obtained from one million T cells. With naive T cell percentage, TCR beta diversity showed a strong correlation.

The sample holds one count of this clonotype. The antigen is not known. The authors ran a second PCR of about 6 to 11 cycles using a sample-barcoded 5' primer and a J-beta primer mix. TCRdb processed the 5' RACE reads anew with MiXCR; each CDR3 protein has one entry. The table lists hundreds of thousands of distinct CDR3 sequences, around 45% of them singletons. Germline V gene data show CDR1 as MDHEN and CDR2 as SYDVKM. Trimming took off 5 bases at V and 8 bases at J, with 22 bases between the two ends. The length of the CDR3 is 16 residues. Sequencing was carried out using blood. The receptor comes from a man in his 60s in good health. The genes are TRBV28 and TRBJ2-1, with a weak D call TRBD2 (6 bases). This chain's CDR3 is CASSPWEAGATDEQFF. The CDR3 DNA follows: TGTGCCAGCAGTCCCTGGGAGGCGGGTGCCACCGATGAGCAGTTCTTC.